Listed below are T cell receptor beta chains from one sample, sequenced in a study of T cell responses to AZD1222 COVID-19 vaccine. Only in-frame clones appear in the TCRdb table, and some are missing; sequencing was by immunoSEQ multiplex PCR. The table lists more than 95,000 clones, around nine tenths of them singletons. The input for sequencing was peripheral blood, taken on day 0 of AZD1222 vaccination. The receptor set was obtained from an adult in good health. CDR3s include the opening cysteine and the closing phenylalanine or tryptophan. Each record gives: J gene, CDR3 length, D gene, clone size, V gene, CDR3 protein, CDR3 DNA. The D gene is left open where the match is weak. Size is omitted from some rows. Given values are once, few, many or a class for expanded clones.

TRBJ2-2 14 TRBD1 . TRBV19 CASQTGGASGELFF TGTGCCAGCCAGACAGGGGGCGCGAGCGGGGAGCTGTTTTTT
TRBJ1-6 13 TRBD1 . TRBV2 CASNRGLNSPLHF TGTGCCAGCAACAGGGGGCTTAATTCACCCCTCCACTTT
TRBJ2-7 15 TRBD1 . TRBV9 CASSEGAGPSYEQYF TGTGCCAGCAGCGAGGGGGCCGGGCCCTCCTACGAGCAGTACTTC
TRBJ1-2 15 . . TRBV29-1 CSVVTSGGAHYGYTF TGCAGCGTCGTAACATCAGGAGGCGCGCACTATGGCTACACCTTC
TRBJ1-2 14 TRBD1 . TRBV6-2/TRBV6-3 CASSYRDRDYGYTF TGTGCCAGCAGTTACCGGGACAGGGACTATGGCTACACCTTC
TRBJ1-2 14 TRBD1 . TRBV13 CASSLEDRASGYTF TGTGCCAGCAGCCTTGAGGACAGGGCGAGTGGCTACACCTTC
TRBJ2-1 16 . . TRBV7-3 CASSLKLGVSYNEQFF TGTGCCAGCAGCTTAAAGTTGGGGGTCTCCTACAATGAGCAGTTCTTC
TRBJ2-2 18 TRBD2 . TRBV4-2 CASSKGLVGGPRTGELFF TGTGCCAGCAGCAAGGGACTAGTGGGGGGGCCGCGTACCGGGGAGCTGTTTTTT
TRBJ1-2 13 . . TRBV29-1 CSVESSGAGGYTF TGCAGCGTTGAAAGTTCAGGGGCGGGTGGCTACACCTTC
TRBJ1-1 18 TRBD1 . TRBV4-2 CASSQDPPGQYMNTEAFF TGTGCCAGCAGCCAAGATCCTCCGGGACAGTACATGAACACTGAAGCTTTCTTT
TRBJ2-6 18 . . TRBV7-6 CASSPIGGHLSGANVLTF TGTGCCAGCAGCCCAATAGGGGGGCACCTCTCTGGGGCCAACGTCCTGACTTTC
TRBJ1-5 14 . . TRBV3-1/TRBV3-2 CASSQELGDQPQHF TGTGCCAGCAGCCAAGAACTAGGGGATCAGCCCCAGCATTTT
TRBJ2-7 13 . once TRBV6-5 CATPPEWGYEQYF TGTGCCACCCCCCCCGAGTGGGGCTACGAGCAGTACTTC
TRBJ1-1 16 . . TRBV7-9 CASRQTGGGINTEAFF TGTGCCAGCAGACAGACAGGTGGAGGGATTAACACTGAAGCTTTCTTT
TRBJ1-5 17 TRBD1 once TRBV19 CASDIYGTGTYDQPQHF TGTGCCAGTGATATCTACGGGACAGGGACATATGATCAGCCCCAGCATTTT
TRBJ2-1 17 TRBD2 . TRBV28 CASSPPGLAGGRNEQFF TGTGCCAGCAGTCCCCCGGGACTAGCGGGGGGCCGCAATGAGCAGTTCTTC
TRBJ2-7 13 . . TRBV4-1 CASSQDRHYEQYF TGCGCCAGCAGCCAAGATCGCCACTACGAGCAGTACTTC
TRBJ2-3 16 . . TRBV5-8 CASSSPLEGVTDTQYF TGTGCCAGCAGCTCCCCCCTAGAGGGGGTCACAGATACGCAGTATTTT
TRBJ1-2 13 . . TRBV7-8 CASSFRDNRGYTF TGTGCCAGCAGCTTCCGGGACAATCGGGGCTACACCTTC
TRBJ2-2 14 . . TRBV5-1 CASSLADYTGELFF TGCGCCAGCAGCTTGGCCGACTACACCGGGGAGCTGTTTTTT
TRBJ2-7 16 . . TRBV5-1 CASSLLRFVGGYEQYF TGCGCCAGCAGCTTACTAAGGTTTGTCGGGGGCTACGAGCAGTACTTC
TRBJ2-1 13 . . TRBV5-6 CASSAFRRPEQFF TGTGCCAGCAGCGCATTCCGACGGCCAGAGCAGTTCTTC
TRBJ1-2 14 . . TRBV4-1 CASNLPGGPIGYTF TGCGCCAGCAACCTCCCAGGTGGGCCAATTGGCTACACCTTC
TRBJ1-4 12 . . TRBV28 CASNGGNEKLFF TGTGCCAGCAACGGGGGGAATGAAAAACTGTTTTTT
TRBJ1-2 12 TRBD1 . TRBV2 CASSEQGEGYTF TGTGCCAGCAGTGAGCAGGGGGAAGGCTACACCTTC
TRBJ2-7 12 . once TRBV3-1/TRBV3-2 CASSQVSYEQYF TGTGCCAGCAGCCAAGTATCCTACGAGCAGTACTTC
TRBJ1-5 13 . . TRBV3-1/TRBV3-2 CASSQGENQPQHF TGTGCCAGCAGCCAGGGCGAGAATCAGCCCCAGCATTTT
TRBJ2-1 12 . . TRBV7-6 CASRSAVGEQFF TGTGCCAGCAGGTCCGCGGTTGGGGAGCAGTTCTTC
TRBJ2-7 12 TRBD2 . TRBV2 CASLGGTYEQYF TGTGCCAGCCTGGGAGGGACCTACGAGCAGTACTTC
TRBJ1-4 13 . . TRBV5-1 CASSFARNEKLFF TGCGCCAGCAGCTTTGCCAGGAATGAAAAACTGTTTTTT
TRBJ2-2 15 TRBD1 . TRBV13 CASSLDRGLTGELFF TGTGCCAGCAGCTTAGACAGGGGGCTCACCGGGGAGCTGTTTTTT
TRBJ2-1 14 TRBD2 . TRBV24-1 CATSGGLDYNEQFF TGTGCCACCAGTGGGGGACTAGACTACAATGAGCAGTTCTTC
TRBJ1-2 11 TRBD1 once TRBV30 CAWDRGYGYTF TGTGCCTGGGACAGGGGCTATGGCTACACCTTC
TRBJ2-7 14 . . TRBV10-1 CASSEVGVPYEQYF TGCGCCAGCAGTGAGGTGGGGGTGCCCTACGAGCAGTACTTC
TRBJ2-2 13 . . TRBV9 CASTAGSTGELFF TGTGCCAGCACCGCAGGGAGCACCGGGGAGCTGTTTTTT